Below, 19 T cell receptor beta chains from the same sample are listed, as sequenced in a study of T cell repertoires in cytomegalovirus infection. TCRdb reprocessed the reads with MiXCR, giving one entry per CDR3 protein. Of 600,000 to 800,000 distinct CDR3 sequences listed, 20% to 25% are singletons. Sample: CD8+ T cells from PBMCs. These receptors originate from a human donor in good health (CMV status not recorded). Some clones in this sample may be carry-over from other donors' samples.

Many counts were recorded for this clonotype. The genes are TRBV7-9 and TRBJ2-1; 7 nucleotides align to TRBD2. The CDR3 runs 12 residues. J gave up 9 bases and V 5 bases, and 4 bases lay outside the gene matches. Looked up from germline, CDR1 is SEHNR and CDR2 is FQNEAQ (reference sequence). In nucleotides, the CDR3 is TGTGCCAGCAGCGAATCGGGGGGTGAGCAGTTCTTC. Translated, it gives CASSESGGEQFF.

The gene calls are TRBV19 and TRBJ2-1; 9 nucleotides align to TRBD2. This CDR3 is built from 16 residues. V was pared by 4 bases and J by 4 bases, with 8 bases of the junction left unmatched. Germline V gene data show CDR1 as LNHDA and CDR2 as SQIVND (reference sequence). Written as DNA, the CDR3 is TGTGCCAGTAGTAGATCAACAGCGGGGGGATACAATGAGCAGTTCTTC. Residues: CASSRSTAGGYNEQFF. Full variable domain (missing parts from reference TRBV19 and TRBJ2-1): DGGITQSPKYLFRKEGQNVTLSCEQNLNHDAMYWYRQDPGQGLRLIYYSQIVNDFQKGDIAEGYSVSREKKESFPLTVTSAQKNPTAFYLCASSRSTAGGYNEQFFGPGTRLTVL.

This rearrangement joins TRBV10-2 to TRBJ2-7; 7 bases are a match to TRBD1. The CDR3 is 14 residues long. The junction had 7 bases not matched to a gene; V was cut back by 5 bases and J by 3 bases. The V gene's germline CDR1 is WSHSY and CDR2 SAAADI. As DNA, the CDR3 is TGCGCCAGCAGTCAGGGGACAGCTTTCTACGAGCAGTACTTC. Translated: CASSQGTAFYEQYF.

This clonotype was seen more than once but under ten times. The chain combines TRBV7-9 with TRBJ1-1, with D unclear. The CDR3 runs 14 residues. CDR1 and CDR2 from the germline V gene are SEHNR and FQNEAQ (reference sequence). Trimming shortened V by 5 bases and J by 1 base, and 11 bases separated the two germline ends. CDR3 bases: TGTGCCAGCAGCGGTCTGAGTGGGAACACTGAAGCTTTCTTT. Amino acids: CASSGLSGNTEAFF.

This clonotype was detected only a few times. V usage is TRBV7-8 and J usage is TRBJ2-2; D could derive from TRBD1 or TRBD2 (5 bases each). Trimming pared 2 bases from V and 4 bases from J, leaving 17 bases between. Germline V gene sequence: CDR1 SGHVS, CDR2 FQNEAQ. This CDR3 comprises 17 residues. CDR3 residues: CASSLNMVAGGTGELFF. CDR3 DNA sequence: TGTGCCAGCAGCTTAAACATGGTAGCTGGGGGCACCGGGGAGCTGTTTTTT.

This chain links TRBV24-1 with TRBJ1-5, with D unresolved. The CDR3 sequence is 13 residues long. The ends were cut back, 6 bases at V and 5 bases at J, with 10 bases in the middle. Germline V gene data show CDR1 as KGHDR and CDR2 as SFDVKD. The CDR3, as DNA: TGTGCCACCAGTCCCCGGCGGGATCAGCCCCAGCATTTT. Protein: CATSPRRDQPQHF.

This clonotype was counted many times. The chain uses TRBV7-6 and TRBJ2-1; possible D gene TRBD2, 6 bases. This CDR3 has 16 amino acids. Per germline, CDR1 SGHVS and CDR2 FNYEAQ. Trimming cost V 1 base and J 8 bases, with 18 bases left between them. CDR3 sequence (DNA): TGTGCCAGCAGCTTAGTGGGAGGTCAGCTCAGGGATGAGCAGTTCTTC. Encoded protein: CASSLVGGQLRDEQFF.

This chain uses TRBV20-1 with TRBJ1-1; 8 positions match TRBD1. The length of the CDR3 is 15 residues. Trimming took 3 bases from V and 0 from J; bases not matched to a gene: 6. CDR1 is DFQATT and CDR2 is SNEGSKA in the germline V gene (reference sequence). CDR3 sequence reads: CSASSGQELNTEAFF. DNA of the CDR3: TGCAGTGCTAGTTCGGGACAGGAGCTGAACACTGAAGCTTTCTTT.

The chain couples TRBV7-8 to TRBJ2-7, with D tentatively TRBD2 (5 bases). V shed 4 bases and J shed 2 bases, with 18 bases lying between them. The CDR3 consists of 16 residues. Per the germline V gene, CDR1 is SGHVS and CDR2 is FQNEAQ. CDR3 in DNA: TGTGCCAGCAGCTCCCTGAGTGAACTAGGTCCCTACGAGCAGTACTTC. Translating gives CASSSLSELGPYEQYF.

This clonotype has at least ten counts. V is TRBV7-9 and J is TRBJ2-1, with TRBD2 identical over 7 bases. This CDR3 is 15 amino acids long. V lost 7 bases, J lost 5 bases, and 11 bases stayed unmatched. The V gene's germline CDR1 is SEHNR and CDR2 FQNEAQ (reference sequence). CDR3 DNA sequence: TGTGCCAGCAACCCCCTAGGCGGGAGCAACAATGAGCAGTTCTTC. This encodes CASNPLGGSNNEQFF.

The chain combines TRBV29-1 with TRBJ2-6; D unclear. Germline loops: CDR1 SQVTM, CDR2 ANQGSEA. Between the trimmed V and J ends, which lost 4 bases and 0 bases, there was a span of 13 bases. The CDR3 spans 16 residues. The CDR3 bases are TGCAGCGTTGTATCTTACCGTGGCTCTGGGGCCAACGTCCTGACTTTC. Translated, it gives CSVVSYRGSGANVLTF.

Concerning this clonotype: Since a much larger clone is just one base distant, this may be a read error. The chain recombines TRBV7-8 with TRBJ2-5, with no clear D. V was shortened by 1 base and J by 5 bases, with 20 bases between the two germline ends. The CDR3 is 17 residues long. Germline V CDR1 and CDR2: SGHVS, FQNEAQ. The chain's CDR3 is CASSLEGRLLSEETQYF. DNA for the CDR3: TGTGCCAGCAGCTTAGAGGGCAGGCTCCTAAGCGAGGAGACCCAGTACTTC. Full variable domain (rest looked up from reference TRBV7-8 and TRBJ2-5): GAGVSQSPRYKVAKRGQDVALRCDPISGHVSLFWYQQALGQGPEFLTYFQNEAQLDKSGLPSDRFFAERPEGSVSTLKIQRTQQEDSAVYLCASSLEGRLLSEETQYFGPGTRLLVL.

As for this clonotype: A much larger clone differs by one base, so this may be a read error. The chain carries TRBV7-8 and TRBJ2-7; D unclear. The germline gives CDR1 SGHVS, CDR2 FQNEAQ. The CDR3 contains 13 residues. CDR3 bases: TGTGCCGGCAGCTTAGGGCCCTTGTACGAGCAGTACGTC. Protein product: CAGSLGPLYEQYV.

This clonotype was detected ten times or more. The J gene is TRBJ2-1, the V gene TRBV12-3 or TRBV12-4; 7 nucleotides match TRBD1. The CDR3 has 12 amino acids. V gave up 10 bases and J gave up 8 bases; unmatched junction bases: 8. Here the CDR3 DNA reads TGTGCCACCAATCCTACAGGGGATGAGCAGTTCTTC. The encoded protein is CATNPTGDEQFF.

This clonotype was counted between two and nine times. The rearrangement uses TRBV20-1 and TRBJ1-1; 11 bases line up with TRBD1. The CDR3 has 13 residues. J lost 4 bases, V lost 5 bases, and 3 bases had no gene match. The germline V gene encodes CDR1 DFQATT and CDR2 SNEGSKA (reference sequence). The CDR3 reads CSAGDRGATEAFF. CDR3 nucleotide sequence: TGCAGTGCTGGGGACAGGGGGGCCACTGAAGCTTTCTTT.

V gene TRBV18 combines with J gene TRBJ2-1; D is unclear. The germline V and J ends were trimmed by 6 bases and 1 base, with 16 bases remaining between them. Per the germline V gene, CDR1 is KGHSH and CDR2 is LQKENI. The CDR3 spans 16 residues. The CDR3 spells CASSHTTRSSYNEQFF. In DNA, the CDR3 is TGTGCCAGCTCTCATACTACCCGATCATCCTACAATGAGCAGTTCTTC.

This clonotype was counted between two and nine times. CDR3 protein: CASSSGTGHYEQYF. The CDR3 DNA sequence: TGTGCCAGCAGCTCTGGGACAGGACACTACGAGCAGTACTTC. The V call is TRBV5-6, the J call TRBJ2-7, with 8 bases aligning to TRBD1. The ends lost 3 bases at V and 3 bases at J; junction bases unmatched: 5. Germline lookup yields CDR1 SGHDT and CDR2 YYEEEE. The CDR3 spans 14 residues.

This rearrangement joins TRBV6-6 to TRBJ2-7; D unclear. The CDR3 extends over 13 amino acids. The germline CDR1 and CDR2 sequences are MNHNY and SVGAGI (reference sequence). Trimming cost V 9 bases and J 3 bases, with 15 bases left between them. Here the CDR3 reads CASSGLSSYEQYF. The CDR3 bases are TGTGCCAGTTCGGGCTTGTCAAGCTACGAGCAGTACTTC.

Many counts were recorded for this clonotype. The chain joins TRBV6-2 or TRBV6-3 to TRBJ2-1, with a tentative D call TRBD1 (6 bases). Germline V gene data show CDR1 as MNHEY and CDR2 as SVGEGT. CDR3 length: 16 amino acids. With 5 bases removed from V and 9 bases from J, the gap between germline ends came to 23 bases. Here the CDR3 reads CASSPGVQGVFAEQFF. As DNA, the CDR3 is TGTGCCAGCAGTCCCGGTGTACAGGGCGTCTTCGCTGAGCAGTTCTTC.